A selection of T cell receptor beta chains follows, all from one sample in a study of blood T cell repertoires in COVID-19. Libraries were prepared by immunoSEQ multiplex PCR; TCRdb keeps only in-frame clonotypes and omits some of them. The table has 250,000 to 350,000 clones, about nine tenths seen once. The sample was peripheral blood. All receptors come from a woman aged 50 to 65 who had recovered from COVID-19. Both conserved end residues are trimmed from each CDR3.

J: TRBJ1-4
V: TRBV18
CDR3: ASSPGSNEKLF

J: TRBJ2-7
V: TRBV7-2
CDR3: ASSLARNPGYEQY

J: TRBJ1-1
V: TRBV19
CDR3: ASRSGYTEAF

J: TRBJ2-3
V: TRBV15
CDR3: ATSTRLITDTQY

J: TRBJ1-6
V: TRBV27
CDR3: ASSLRDSFSTPLH

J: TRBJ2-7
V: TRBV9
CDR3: ASSVGPENSYEQY

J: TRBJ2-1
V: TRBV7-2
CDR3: ASSQTSGGGNEQF

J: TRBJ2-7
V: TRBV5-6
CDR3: ASSLVGLLHEQY

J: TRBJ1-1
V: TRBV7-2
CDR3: ASSPDSDRKHLNTEAF

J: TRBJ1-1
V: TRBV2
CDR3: ASSEFQGGRLNTEAF

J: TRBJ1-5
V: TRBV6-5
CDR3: ASILQGYNQPQH

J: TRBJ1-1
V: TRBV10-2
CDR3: ASVSPGKPAEAF

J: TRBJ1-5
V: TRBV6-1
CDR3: ASSAIRVLLNQPQH

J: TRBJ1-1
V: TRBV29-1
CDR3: SVARTGALTPEAF

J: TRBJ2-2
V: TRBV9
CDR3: ASSVTPSGSGDTGELF

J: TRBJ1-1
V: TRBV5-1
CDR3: ASSLTGTNTEAF

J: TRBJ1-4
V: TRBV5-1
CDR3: ASSLERYNEKLF

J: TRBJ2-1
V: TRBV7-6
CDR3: ASSFRTSVLYNEQF

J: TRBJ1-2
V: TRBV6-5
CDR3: ASSLGGYGYT

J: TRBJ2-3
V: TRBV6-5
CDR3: ASRTPARDTQY

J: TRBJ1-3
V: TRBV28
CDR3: ASNRLDRQNTIY

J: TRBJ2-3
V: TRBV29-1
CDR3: SVGGSIQGASTDTQY

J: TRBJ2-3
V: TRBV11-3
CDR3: ASSLNSGGAGTDTQY

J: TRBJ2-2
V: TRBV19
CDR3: ASNKREYVGELF

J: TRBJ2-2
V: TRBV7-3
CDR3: ASILNRTGADTGELF

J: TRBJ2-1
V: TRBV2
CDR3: ASSDPGTSIYNEQF

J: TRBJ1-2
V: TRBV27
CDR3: ASTDRPGQRPFYGYT

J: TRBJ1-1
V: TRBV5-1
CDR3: ASSLRQGQVMNTEAF

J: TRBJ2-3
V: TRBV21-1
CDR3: ASSKEAGGRRVTDTQY

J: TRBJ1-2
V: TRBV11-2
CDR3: ASSAGTGEEYGYT

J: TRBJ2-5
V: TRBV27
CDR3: ASRVTGRQETQY

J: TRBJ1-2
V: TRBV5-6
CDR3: ASSPTGLANYGYT

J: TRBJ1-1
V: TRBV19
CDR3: ASSARQEINTEAF

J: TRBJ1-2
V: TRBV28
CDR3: ASSSQGTLYGYT

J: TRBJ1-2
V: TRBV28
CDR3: ASSLIGQGNYGYT

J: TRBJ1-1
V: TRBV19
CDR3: ASSIGSSLTEAF

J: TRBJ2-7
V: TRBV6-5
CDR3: ASSLDRVGYEQY

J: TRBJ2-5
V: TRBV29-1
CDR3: SAGRTSGRFFGETQY

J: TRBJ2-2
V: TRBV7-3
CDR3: ASSLTFSNTGELF

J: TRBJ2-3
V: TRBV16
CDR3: ASSQTPTSTDTQY

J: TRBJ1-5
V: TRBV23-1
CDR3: AINRDRVMGQPQH

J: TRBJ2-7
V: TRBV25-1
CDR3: ASSEYGPGGEQY

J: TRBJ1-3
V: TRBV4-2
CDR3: ASSPTRSGNHIY

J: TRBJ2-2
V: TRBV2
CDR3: ASSRSIPGELF

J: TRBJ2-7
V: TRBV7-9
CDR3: ASSSFPAGGGFGDEQY

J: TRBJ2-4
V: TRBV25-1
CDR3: ASSPHPQRLAKNIQY

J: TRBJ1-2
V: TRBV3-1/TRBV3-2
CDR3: ASSPGHVYGYT

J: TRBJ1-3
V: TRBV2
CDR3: ASRGGLNTIY

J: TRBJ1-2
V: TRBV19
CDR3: ASSTGQDLNYGYT

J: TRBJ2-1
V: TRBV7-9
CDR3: ASRFLGERTEQF

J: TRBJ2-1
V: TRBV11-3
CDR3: ASSIDPGDGEQF